The clone carrying this T cell receptor beta chain has more than one count but fewer than ten. The antigen remains undetermined. This entry is derived from a study of T cells after yellow fever vaccination. Notes on the study in general: At around 96% for CD4 and 70% to 90% for CD8, most primary-vaccination clones showed up again after the booster. Abundant contaminating clonotypes from the bulk population could appear in FACS-sorted repertoires. Of the clonotypes, a small share occurred in both CD4 and CD8 compartments.

Germline V gene data show CDR1 as LGHNA and CDR2 as YSLEER. V lost 3 bases and J lost 8; bases outside the gene matches: 7. The length of the CDR3 is 15 residues. The study made its TCR cDNA through 5'RACE template switching. That step introduced a universal primer site along with UMIs. MiXCR, applied by TCRdb to the 5' RACE reads, yields one record per CDR3 protein. The table has roughly 310,000 distinct CDR3 sequences, approximately 3.8% seen once; the top ten hold less than 25%. The sequencing here drew on PBMCs, taken on the day of the yellow fever booster vaccination. The genes are TRBV4-3 and TRBJ1-4, with TRBD1 identical over 9 bases. The source is a man between 18 and 35 years old who received the YFV17D yellow fever vaccine. DNA of the CDR3: TGCGCCAGCAGCCATGCCGGGGACAGGGACGAAAAACTGTTTTTT. Protein: CASSHAGDRDEKLFF.